Shown below are 7 T cell receptor beta chains from a single sample sequenced in a study of immune cell composition in non-small cell lung cancer. Only in-frame clones appear in the TCRdb table, and some are missing; sequencing was by immunoSEQ multiplex PCR. This sample yields 3,000 to 3,500 clones, of which roughly 70% are seen a single time; roughly 11% belongs to the top ten. Normal lung was sampled as far from the tumour as possible, at least 3 cm. The material sequenced was non-adjacent lung tissue. The source of these receptors is a human donor with non-small cell lung cancer.

The chain recombines TRBV6-1 with TRBJ1-5, with TRBD1 matching 7 bases. Germline CDR1 is MNHNS and CDR2 is SASEGT. The CDR3 is 15 amino acids. V lost 6 bases, J lost 6 bases, and 11 bases stayed unmatched. In DNA form, the CDR3 reads TGTGCCAGCAGAGGACGACAGGGAGTTCCTCAGCCCCAGCATTTT. It yields the protein CASRGRQGVPQPQHF.

This clone has just a few counts. The chain is built from TRBV7-8 and TRBJ1-1; no reliable D call. V was shortened by 9 bases and J by 3 bases, with 20 bases between the two germline ends. In germline, CDR1 is SGHVS, CDR2 FQNEAQ. The CDR3 sequence is 15 residues long. The CDR3 region is CASKKYTGEDTEAFF. CDR3 DNA: TGTGCCAGTAAAAAGTATACCGGGGAGGACACTGAAGCTTTCTTT. The whole variable domain, remainder taken from reference TRBV7-8 and TRBJ1-1, is GAGVSQSPRYKVAKRGQDVALRCDPISGHVSLFWYQQALGQGPEFLTYFQNEAQLDKSGLPSDRFFAERPEGSVSTLKIQRTQQEDSAVYLCASKKYTGEDTEAFFGQGTRLTVV.

This chain connects TRBV4-1 to TRBJ1-1, with D maybe TRBD1 (5 bases). Trimming left V 0 bases short and J 1 base short, with 15 bases between. The CDR3 sequence is 17 residues long. Germline values: CDR1 MGHRA, CDR2 YSYEKL. The CDR3: CASSQESGGRGNTEAFF. DNA for the CDR3: TGCGCCAGCAGCCAAGAAAGCGGGGGGAGGGGGAACACTGAAGCTTTCTTT.

This clone has only one observation. This chain connects TRBV19 to TRBJ2-3; D is ambiguous. Germline CDR1 LNHDA, CDR2 SQIVND (reference sequence). The CDR3 is 14 residues long. V lost 5 bases and J lost 2, with 11 bases in between. The CDR3, as DNA: TGTGCCAGTAGTTGGGCAGGTTCCACAGATACGCAGTATTTT. This translates into CASSWAGSTDTQYF.

The rearrangement joins TRBV6-6 to TRBJ2-1; weak D call: TRBD1 (6 bases). Per germline, CDR1 MNHNY and CDR2 SVGAGI (reference sequence). The CDR3 has 12 residues. V was clipped by 8 bases and J by 2 bases, with 7 bases between them. CDR3: CASQGPYNEQFF. The CDR3 DNA is TGTGCCAGCCAGGGGCCCTACAATGAGCAGTTCTTC.

The V gene is TRBV6-4, the J gene TRBJ1-6, with D hard to call. Germline assignment: CDR1 MRHNA and CDR2 SNTAGT. The length of the CDR3 is 13 residues. V lost 6 bases, J lost 6 bases, and 9 bases lay in between. The CDR3 sequence: CASRAGSNSPLHF. The CDR3 DNA is TGTGCCAGCAGGGCCGGGAGTAATTCACCCCTCCACTTT.

This sequence joins TRBV9 and TRBJ2-2; no definite D call. The germline gives CDR1 SGDLS, CDR2 YYNGEE. V was shortened by 4 bases and J by 4 bases, with 11 bases between the two germline ends. CDR3 size: 14 residues. The CDR3 DNA follows: TGTGCCAGCAGCCCCTTTAGGAGCACCGGGGAGCTGTTTTTT. It is translated as CASSPFRSTGELFF.